The sequence of this TCR beta chain was determined in a study of blood T cell repertoires in COVID-19. Libraries were prepared by immunoSEQ multiplex PCR; TCRdb keeps only in-frame clonotypes and omits some of them. The sample records a few hundred thousand clones, about 89% being singletons. Participants' own reports of clinical history determined their cohort assignment. The germline V gene has CDR1 KGHSH and CDR2 LQKENI. The CDR3 is made up of 18 amino acids. V was shortened by 4 bases and J by 1 base, with 22 bases between the two germline ends. This TCR was recovered from a man younger than 45 who had recovered from COVID-19. The sample consisted of PBMCs or T cells enriched from blood (not recorded which). The genes are TRBV18 and TRBJ2-5, with D possibly matching TRBD2 (6 bases). CDR3 loop: CASSQYSREARLQETQYF. CDR3 DNA sequence: TGTGCCAGCTCACAGTACTCAAGGGAGGCCCGACTCCAAGAGACCCAGTACTTC.